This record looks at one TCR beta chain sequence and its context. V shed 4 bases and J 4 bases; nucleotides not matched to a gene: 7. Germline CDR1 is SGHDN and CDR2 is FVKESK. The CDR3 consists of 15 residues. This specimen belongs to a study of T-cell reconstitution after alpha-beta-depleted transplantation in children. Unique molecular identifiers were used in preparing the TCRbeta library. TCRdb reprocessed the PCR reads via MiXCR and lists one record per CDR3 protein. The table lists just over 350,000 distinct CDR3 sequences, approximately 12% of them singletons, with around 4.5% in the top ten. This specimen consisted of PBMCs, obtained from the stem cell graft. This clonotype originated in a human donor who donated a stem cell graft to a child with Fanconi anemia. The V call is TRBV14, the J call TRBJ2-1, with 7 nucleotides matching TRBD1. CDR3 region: CASSPSRDSYNEQFF. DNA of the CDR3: TGTGCCAGCAGCCCGTCCCGGGACAGTTACAATGAGCAGTTCTTC.